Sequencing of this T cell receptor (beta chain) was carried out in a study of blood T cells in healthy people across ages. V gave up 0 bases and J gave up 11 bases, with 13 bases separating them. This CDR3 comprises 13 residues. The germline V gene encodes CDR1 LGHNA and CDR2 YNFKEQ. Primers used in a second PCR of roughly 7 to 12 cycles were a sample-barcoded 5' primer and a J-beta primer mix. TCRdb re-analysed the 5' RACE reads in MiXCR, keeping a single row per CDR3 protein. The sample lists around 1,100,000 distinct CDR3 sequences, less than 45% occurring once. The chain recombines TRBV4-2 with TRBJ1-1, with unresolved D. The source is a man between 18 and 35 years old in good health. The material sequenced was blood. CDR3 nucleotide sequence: TGTGCCAGCAGCCAAGATTCTTCAGTGGGGGCTTTCTTT. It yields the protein CASSQDSSVGAFF.